This T cell receptor (beta chain) was observed in a study of identical twins. General observations from the study: For out-of-frame beta sequences, excess twin sharing was weaker. Out-of-frame TCR alpha sharing in monozygotic twins exceeded recombination model predictions. Cord blood beta clonotypes that were abundant carried fewer insertions, and memory repertoires showed no such trend. Cross-sectional statistical analysis, not tracking of the same donors, underpinned the conclusions.

MiXCR, applied by TCRdb to the 5' RACE reads, yields one record per CDR3 protein. The table has around 490,000 distinct CDR3 sequences, roughly 15% seen once; the top ten hold about 0.4%. Turning to this clonotype: Its antigen is still unknown.

The sample was also reused in another study, on yellow fever vaccine responses in identical twins.

The sequence was obtained from a young woman in good health. Sequencing was performed on CD4+ T cells sorted from blood.

The CDR3 spells CATSDLDRPPYEQYF. CDR3 bases: TGTGCCACCAGTGATTTAGACAGACCTCCGTACGAGCAGTACTTC. The J gene is TRBJ2-7, the V gene TRBV24-1; D may be TRBD1 (5 bases). This CDR3 region has 15 residues. CDR1 and CDR2 (germline): KGHDR, SFDVKD. V was trimmed by 1 base and J by 4 bases, leaving 13 bases between them.